This T cell receptor beta chain was sequenced for a study of T cell changes during pregnancy in multiple sclerosis. This clone came up once. With 2 bases removed from V and 0 bases from J, the gap between germline ends came to 14 bases. Germline V gene lookup returns CDR1 SGHRS and CDR2 YFSETQ. The CDR3 totals 17 residues. Profiled with immunoSEQ multiplex PCR; TCRdb holds only in-frame clones, not every one. This table holds about 69,000 clones, roughly 93% found once. The sample in question was peripheral blood, obtained in the third trimester of pregnancy. This chain connects TRBV5-1 to TRBJ1-4; D is unresolved. The clonotype comes from a female donor with multiple sclerosis, enrolled in a pregnancy study. The chain's CDR3 is CASSLDGPWATNEKLFF. In DNA, the CDR3 is TGCGCCAGCAGCTTAGATGGGCCGTGGGCAACTAATGAAAAACTGTTTTTT.